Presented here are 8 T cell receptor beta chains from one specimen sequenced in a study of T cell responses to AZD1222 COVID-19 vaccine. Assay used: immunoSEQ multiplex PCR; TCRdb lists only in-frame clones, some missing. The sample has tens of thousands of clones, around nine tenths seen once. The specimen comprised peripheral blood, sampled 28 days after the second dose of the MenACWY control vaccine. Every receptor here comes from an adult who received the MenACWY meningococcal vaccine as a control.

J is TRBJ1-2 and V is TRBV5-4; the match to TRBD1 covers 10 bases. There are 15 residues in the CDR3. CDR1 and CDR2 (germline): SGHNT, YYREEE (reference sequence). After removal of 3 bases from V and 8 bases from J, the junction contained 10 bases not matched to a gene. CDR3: CASSSRTGGPLGYTF. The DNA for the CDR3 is TGTGCCAGCAGCTCGAGGACAGGGGGACCTCTAGGCTACACCTTC.

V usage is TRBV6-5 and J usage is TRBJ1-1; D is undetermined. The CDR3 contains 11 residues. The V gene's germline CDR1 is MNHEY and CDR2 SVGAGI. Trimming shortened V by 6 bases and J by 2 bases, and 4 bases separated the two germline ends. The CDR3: CASRLNTEAFF. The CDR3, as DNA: TGTGCCAGCAGACTCAACACTGAAGCTTTCTTT.

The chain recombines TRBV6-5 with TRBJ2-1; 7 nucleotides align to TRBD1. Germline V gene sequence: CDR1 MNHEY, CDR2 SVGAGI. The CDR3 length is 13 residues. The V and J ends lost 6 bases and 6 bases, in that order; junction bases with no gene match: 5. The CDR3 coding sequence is TGTGCCAGCAGAGGGACAGAGCTCAATGAGCAGTTCTTC. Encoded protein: CASRGTELNEQFF.

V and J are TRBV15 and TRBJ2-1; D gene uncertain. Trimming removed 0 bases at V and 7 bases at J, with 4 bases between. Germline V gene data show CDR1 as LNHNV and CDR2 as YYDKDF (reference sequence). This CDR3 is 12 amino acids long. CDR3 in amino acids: CATSRDGNEQFF. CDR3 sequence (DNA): TGTGCCACCAGCAGAGATGGGAATGAGCAGTTCTTC.

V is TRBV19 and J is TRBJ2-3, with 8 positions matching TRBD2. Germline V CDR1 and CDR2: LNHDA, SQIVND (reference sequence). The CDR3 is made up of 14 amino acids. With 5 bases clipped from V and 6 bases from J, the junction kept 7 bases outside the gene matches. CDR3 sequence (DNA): TGTGCCAGTAGTTCCGGGACTAGGAGGGATACGCAGTATTTT. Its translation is CASSSGTRRDTQYF.

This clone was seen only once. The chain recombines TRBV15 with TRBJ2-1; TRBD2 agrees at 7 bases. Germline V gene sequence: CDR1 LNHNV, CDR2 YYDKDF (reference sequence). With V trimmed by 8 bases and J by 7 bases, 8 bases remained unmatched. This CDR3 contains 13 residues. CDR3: CATYAGVGNEQFF. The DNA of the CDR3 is TGTGCCACCTATGCGGGAGTCGGGAATGAGCAGTTCTTC.

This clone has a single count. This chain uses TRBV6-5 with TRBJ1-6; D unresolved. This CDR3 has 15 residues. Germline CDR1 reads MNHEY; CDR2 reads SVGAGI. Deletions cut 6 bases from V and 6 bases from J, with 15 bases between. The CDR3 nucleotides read TGTGCCAGCAGGCTCGGTGGGTGGGGTAATTCACCCCTCCACTTT. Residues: CASRLGGWGNSPLHF.

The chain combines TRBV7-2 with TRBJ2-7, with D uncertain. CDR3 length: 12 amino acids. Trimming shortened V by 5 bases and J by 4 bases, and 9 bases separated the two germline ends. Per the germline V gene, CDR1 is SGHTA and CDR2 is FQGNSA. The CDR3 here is CASSALGYEQYF. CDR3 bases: TGTGCCAGCAGCGCCCTGGGATACGAGCAGTACTTC.